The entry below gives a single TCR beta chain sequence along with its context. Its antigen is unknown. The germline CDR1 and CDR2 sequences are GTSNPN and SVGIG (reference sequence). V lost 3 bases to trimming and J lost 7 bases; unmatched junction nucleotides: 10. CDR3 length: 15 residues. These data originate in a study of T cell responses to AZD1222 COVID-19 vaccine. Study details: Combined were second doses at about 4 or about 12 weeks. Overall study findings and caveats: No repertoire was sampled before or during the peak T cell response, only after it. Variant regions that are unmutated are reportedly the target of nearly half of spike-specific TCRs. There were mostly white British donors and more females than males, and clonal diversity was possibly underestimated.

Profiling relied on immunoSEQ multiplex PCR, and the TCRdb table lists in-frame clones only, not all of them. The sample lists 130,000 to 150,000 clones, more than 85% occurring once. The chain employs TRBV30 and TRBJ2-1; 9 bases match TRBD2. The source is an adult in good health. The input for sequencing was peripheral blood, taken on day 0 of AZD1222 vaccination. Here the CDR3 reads CAWRRRRGGTNEQFF. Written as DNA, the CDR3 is TGTGCCTGGAGACGACGGCGGGGGGGTACGAATGAGCAGTTCTTC.